Each of the 24 T cell receptor beta chains below was sequenced from the same sample in a study of STAT5B mutations in CD4+ large granular lymphocyte leukemia. The protocol was immunoSEQ multiplex PCR, while the TCRdb copy is restricted to in-frame clones and leaves out a portion. The table lists about 50,000 clones, approximately 84% of them singletons. Source material: CD4+ T cells from blood buffy coats. The source of these receptors is a human donor in good health.

This chain links TRBV4-1 with TRBJ2-2; 11 bases line up with TRBD2. Germline-derived CDR1 and CDR2 are MGHRA and YSYEKL. V shed 1 base, J shed 5 bases, and the junction held 18 bases outside the gene matches. The CDR3 runs 21 residues. The CDR3: CASSQGWRQGGSGRVTGELFF. The CDR3 DNA is TGCGCCAGCAGCCAAGGATGGAGGCAGGGGGGTAGCGGGAGGGTTACCGGGGAGCTGTTTTTT.

The chain has TRBV5-6 and TRBJ2-7; maybe TRBD1 (6 bases). CDR1 SGHDT and CDR2 YYEEEE come from the germline V gene. The CDR3 is made up of 13 amino acids. V lost 2 bases, J lost 5 bases, and 11 bases lay in between. This chain's CDR3 is CASSFTGSHEQYF. CDR3 DNA sequence: TGTGCCAGCAGCTTTACAGGGTCCCACGAGCAGTACTTC.

The chain has TRBV6-1 and TRBJ2-4, with D perhaps matching TRBD2 (5 bases). Trimming stripped 4 bases from V and 3 bases from J, with 13 bases between. This CDR3 comprises 15 residues. Per germline, CDR1 MNHNS and CDR2 SASEGT. DNA of the CDR3: TGTGCCAGCAGTGGCCCCGGAGGTAGCAAAAACATTCAGTACTTC. Amino acid sequence: CASSGPGGSKNIQYF.

V and J are TRBV5-1 and TRBJ2-7, with TRBD1 as a possible D gene (6 bases). V lost 5 bases and J 0 bases, leaving 15 bases between the germline ends. The CDR3 totals 15 residues. Germline V gene sequence: CDR1 SGHRS, CDR2 YFSETQ. Written as DNA, the CDR3 is TGCGCCAGCAGTCCCCGACAGGCGGGCTCCTACGAGCAGTACTTC. Protein sequence: CASSPRQAGSYEQYF.

The rearrangement uses TRBV28 and TRBJ1-6, with a tentative D call TRBD1 (6 bases). Trimming shortened V by 3 bases and J by 2 bases, and 8 bases separated the two germline ends. The CDR3 has 15 residues. The germline V gene encodes CDR1 MDHEN and CDR2 SYDVKM. CDR3 coding DNA: TGTGCCAGCAGTTTTACAGGGACCTATAATTCACCCCTCCACTTT. Its protein is CASSFTGTYNSPLHF.

J is TRBJ1-1 and V is TRBV4-1; TRBD1 might be the D (5 bases). With 1 base removed from V and 5 bases from J, the gap between germline ends came to 11 bases. In germline, CDR1 is MGHRA, CDR2 YSYEKL. The CDR3 consists of 14 residues. CDR3: CASSQGGEWTEAFF. The CDR3 region has the DNA TGCGCCAGCAGCCAAGGGGGGGAGTGGACTGAAGCTTTCTTT.

The chain carries TRBV11-3 and TRBJ2-5, with D perhaps TRBD1 (5 bases). Trimming took off 5 bases at V and 0 bases at J, with 10 bases between the two ends. Germline lookup yields CDR1 SGHNT and CDR2 YENEEA. This CDR3 contains 14 residues. The CDR3 DNA is TGTGCCAGCAGCCTAAGACAGAACCAAGAGACCCAGTACTTC. This translates into CASSLRQNQETQYF.

This clone came up a few times. This chain joins TRBV6-6 and TRBJ1-1; TRBD1 is a possible D gene (6 bases). The CDR3 has 13 amino acids. Germline V gene data show CDR1 as MNHNY and CDR2 as SVGAGI (reference sequence). Trimming pared 7 bases from V and 5 bases from J, leaving 14 bases between. CDR3 nucleotides: TGTGCCAGCAACAGGGCCCAGGGGACTGAAGCTTTCTTT. The encoded protein is CASNRAQGTEAFF.

The chain employs TRBV5-6 and TRBJ2-7; possibly TRBD1 for D (6 bases). CDR3 length equals 15 residues. Trimming shortened V by 2 bases and J by 0 bases, and 12 bases separated the two germline ends. Germline CDR1 reads SGHDT; CDR2 reads YYEEEE. CDR3: CASSFPDRTSYEQYF. In DNA, the CDR3 is TGTGCCAGCAGCTTTCCCGACAGGACCTCCTACGAGCAGTACTTC.

The genes are TRBV5-6 and TRBJ2-5; D gene ambiguous. The J call is uncertain, as TRBJ2-7 better fits the DNA end. The CDR3 is made up of 15 amino acids. Germline assignment: CDR1 SGHDT and CDR2 YYEEEE. In DNA form, the CDR3 reads TGTGCCAGCAGCTTGGGTCCCCCCGGCTCCTACGAGCAGTACTTC. It codes for CASSLGPPGSYEQYF.

The chain joins TRBV6-5 to TRBJ2-3; D remains unclear. V lost 5 bases and J lost 3, with 6 bases in between. The CDR3 runs 12 residues. Germline V gives CDR1 MNHEY, CDR2 SVGAGI. DNA of the CDR3: TGTGCCAGCAGTAGAAGGACAGATACGCAGTATTTT. This translates into CASSRRTDTQYF.

This clone was counted once. The chain couples TRBV28 to TRBJ1-2; TRBD1 is a possible D gene (6 bases). Trimming pared 7 bases from V and 5 bases from J, leaving 17 bases between. Germline V gene sequence: CDR1 MDHEN, CDR2 SYDVKM. The length of the CDR3 is 14 residues. The CDR3 loop is CASKSSTGNYGYTF. The DNA of the CDR3 is TGTGCCAGCAAATCAAGCACAGGGAATTATGGCTACACCTTC.

The chain carries TRBV29-1 and TRBJ2-5, with D possibly matching TRBD2 (5 bases). Matching the DNA end better, TRBJ2-7 makes the J call doubtful. Germline lookup yields CDR1 SQVTM and CDR2 ANQGSEA. This CDR3 spans 13 amino acids. The CDR3 spells CSGSFAGRYEQYF. DNA for the CDR3: TGCAGCGGTTCCTTCGCGGGCCGCTACGAGCAGTACTTC.

V and J are TRBV28 and TRBJ1-2; no definite D call. CDR1 is MDHEN, CDR2 SYDVKM, per germline. Trimming pared 8 bases from V and 8 bases from J, leaving 21 bases between. The CDR3 is made up of 14 amino acids. DNA for the CDR3: TGTGCCAGCTTCCAAGAGACGGCAGGAAAGGGCTACACCTTC. Translating gives CASFQETAGKGYTF.

J is TRBJ2-6 and V is TRBV5-1, with TRBD2 matching over 8 bases. The V segment lost 4 bases and the J segment 4 bases; nucleotides outside the gene matches: 10. The CDR3 extends over 17 amino acids. The germline gives CDR1 SGHRS, CDR2 YFSETQ. The CDR3 protein is CASSPKGGGLGANVLTF. The CDR3 DNA reads TGCGCCAGCAGCCCCAAGGGCGGGGGGCTCGGGGCCAACGTCCTGACTTTC. The entire variable domain, with the rest obtained from reference TRBV5-1 and TRBJ2-6, is as follows: KAGVTQTPRYLIKTRGQQVTLSCSPISGHRSVSWYQQTPGQGLQFLFEYFSETQRNKGNFPGRFSGRQFSNSRSEMNVSTLELGDSALYLCASSPKGGGLGANVLTFGAGSRLTVL.

This clone has a single count. J is TRBJ1-1 and V is TRBV30, with TRBD1 as a possible D gene (6 bases). The CDR3 is made up of 15 amino acids. Trimming cost V 0 bases and J 8 bases, with 19 bases left between them. Per germline, CDR1 GTSNPN and CDR2 SVGIG (reference sequence). In DNA, the CDR3 is TGTGCCTGGAGTGTACTGGGACAAAACACTAAAGAAGCTTTCTTT. Translated: CAWSVLGQNTKEAFF.

V usage is TRBV18 and J usage is TRBJ1-1; TRBD1 might be the D (5 bases). The V end lost 0 bases, the J end lost 3 bases, and 11 bases lay between the germline ends. CDR3 length equals 15 residues. Germline V CDR1 and CDR2: KGHSH, LQKENI. The CDR3, as DNA: TGTGCCAGCTCACCACCGAGGACACGTGACACTGAAGCTTTCTTT. Protein sequence: CASSPPRTRDTEAFF.

This chain links TRBV11-3 with TRBJ2-1; maybe TRBD2 (7 bases). The CDR3 is made up of 17 amino acids. V lost 1 base, J lost 4 bases, and 17 bases lay in between. The germline V gene has CDR1 SGHNT and CDR2 YENEEA. CDR3 sequence (DNA): TGTGCCAGCAGCTTAGGGGATCGGGGGGCTTCTTACAATGAGCAGTTCTTC. Protein sequence: CASSLGDRGASYNEQFF.

This clone was recorded only once. This chain joins TRBV2 and TRBJ2-2; perhaps TRBD1 as D (5 bases). The germline CDR1 and CDR2 sequences are SNHLY and FYNNEI. The CDR3 has 13 amino acids. V lost 3 bases and J lost 7, with 9 bases in between. CDR3 nucleotide sequence: TGTGCCAGCAGTGATAGGGGAATCGGGGAGCTGTTTTTT. Translation gives CASSDRGIGELFF.

The chain links TRBV7-9 to TRBJ1-2, with unresolved D. CDR3 length: 16 residues. Germline V gene data show CDR1 as SEHNR and CDR2 as FQNEAQ (reference sequence). V was cut by 3 bases and J by 5 bases, with 19 bases left in between. The CDR3: CASSFAETSSPYGYTF. CDR3 bases: TGTGCCAGCAGCTTTGCTGAGACATCCAGTCCGTATGGCTACACCTTC.

The J gene is TRBJ1-4, the V gene TRBV9; no reliable D call. V was trimmed by 4 bases and J by 1 base, leaving 11 bases between them. Germline values: CDR1 SGDLS, CDR2 YYNGEE. There are 15 residues in the CDR3. The CDR3 coding sequence is TGTGCCAGCAGCACCTCCGGGAAAACTAATGAAAAACTGTTTTTT. Protein: CASSTSGKTNEKLFF. The complete variable domain, with remaining parts taken from reference TRBV9 and TRBJ1-4, reads DSGVTQTPKHLITATGQRVTLRCSPRSGDLSVYWYQQSLDQGLQFLIQYYNGEERAKGNILERFSAQQFPDLHSELNLSSLELGDSALYFCASSTSGKTNEKLFFGSGTQLSVL.

This sequence joins TRBV7-6 and TRBJ2-7; D possibly corresponds to TRBD1 (5 bases). The CDR3 extends over 15 amino acids. From germline, CDR1 is SGHVS and CDR2 FNYEAQ. The ends were cut back, 1 base at V and 2 bases at J, with 12 bases in the middle. The CDR3 loop reads CASSLEAGLTYEQYF. CDR3 bases: TGTGCCAGCAGCTTAGAGGCAGGGCTAACCTACGAGCAGTACTTC.

The J gene is TRBJ2-3, the V gene TRBV27, with 11 positions matching TRBD2. Germline-derived CDR1 and CDR2 are MNHEY and SMNVEV (reference sequence). The CDR3 is made up of 16 amino acids. The ends lost 6 bases at V and 2 bases at J; junction bases unmatched: 7. The CDR3 loop is CASRRLAGRFTDTQYF. Written as DNA, the CDR3 is TGTGCCAGCAGACGACTAGCGGGACGATTCACAGATACGCAGTATTTT.

DNA of the CDR3: TGTGCCAGCTCACCCGGCGGGCAGGGTGGGGATGGCTACACCTTC. Encoded protein: CASSPGGQGGDGYTF. The chain carries TRBV18 and TRBJ1-2, with D perhaps TRBD1 (5 bases). This CDR3 spans 15 amino acids. The V and J ends lost 3 bases and 6 bases respectively, with 17 bases between them. Germline V gene data show CDR1 as KGHSH and CDR2 as LQKENI.